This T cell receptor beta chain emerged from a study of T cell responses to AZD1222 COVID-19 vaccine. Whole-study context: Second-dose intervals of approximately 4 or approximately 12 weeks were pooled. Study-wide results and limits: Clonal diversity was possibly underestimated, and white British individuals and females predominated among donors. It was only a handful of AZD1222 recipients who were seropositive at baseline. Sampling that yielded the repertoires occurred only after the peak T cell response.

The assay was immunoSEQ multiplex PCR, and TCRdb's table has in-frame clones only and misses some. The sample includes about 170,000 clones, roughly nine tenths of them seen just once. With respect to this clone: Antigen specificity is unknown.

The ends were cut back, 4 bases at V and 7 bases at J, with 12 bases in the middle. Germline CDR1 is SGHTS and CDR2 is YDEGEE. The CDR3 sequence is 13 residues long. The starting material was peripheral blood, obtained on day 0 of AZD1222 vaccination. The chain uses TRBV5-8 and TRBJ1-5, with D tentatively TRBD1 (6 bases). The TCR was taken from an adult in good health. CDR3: CASSRQGIQPQHF. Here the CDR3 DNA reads TGTGCCAGCAGCCGTCAGGGGATCCAGCCCCAGCATTTT.